This T cell receptor beta chain stems from a study of cytomegalovirus exposure and HLA in healthy donors. Trimming took off 5 bases at V and 10 bases at J, with 14 bases between the two ends. CDR1 and CDR2 (germline): MNHNS, SASEGT. This CDR3 contains 13 residues. A multiplex PCR was run with 60 Vbeta primers and 13 Jbeta primers. Method: immunoSEQ multiplex PCR; TCRdb's copy keeps in-frame clones and lacks some. This table has approximately 120,000 clones, just under 75% appearing once. In this sample, this clone turned up a few times. The sample was PBMCs. The source is a man in his fifties or sixties in good health and CMV-seropositive. This sequence joins TRBV6-1 and TRBJ2-2; D might be TRBD2 (6 bases). The CDR3 DNA is TGTGCCAGCAGTATAGGACTATCTCTGGAGCTGTTTTTT. Protein sequence: CASSIGLSLELFF.